The next 17 T cell receptor beta chains were all read from a single sample in a study of control samples from healthy donors and cancer patients. The repertoire was sequenced with immunoSEQ multiplex PCR; TCRdb's copy has only in-frame clones and lacks some. The sample contains almost 85,000 clones, about 94% of which appear only once. The sample was blood. The receptors shown here come from a woman aged 18-35 years in good health.

The rearrangement uses TRBV6-2 or TRBV6-3 and TRBJ2-7; D gene uncertain. The CDR3 length is 13 residues. Trimming pared 2 bases from V and 4 bases from J, leaving 9 bases between. Germline lookup yields CDR1 MNHEY and CDR2 SVGEGT. CDR3 in DNA: TGTGCCAGCAGTTACCCCGACGAATACGAGCAGTACTTC. Protein product: CASSYPDEYEQYF.

V is TRBV2 and J is TRBJ2-5, with 7 bases identical to TRBD1. Germline trimming cut 5 bases from V and 2 bases from J; bases unmatched to any gene: 2. This CDR3 contains 13 residues. Germline-derived CDR1 and CDR2 are SNHLY and FYNNEI. CDR3 DNA: TGTGCCAGCAGTAGACAGGGACAAGAGACCCAGTACTTC. It translates to CASSRQGQETQYF. Looking up the rest from reference TRBV2 and TRBJ2-5 gives the full variable domain: EPEVTQTPSHQVTQMGQEVILRCVPISNHLYFYWYRQILGQKVEFLVSFYNNEISEKSEIFDDQFSVERPDGSNFTLKIRSTKLEDSAMYFCASSRQGQETQYFGPGTRLLVL.

J is TRBJ1-6 and V is TRBV25-1, with no clear D. The CDR3 has 12 amino acids. From germline, CDR1 is MGHDK and CDR2 SYGVNS. V shed 3 bases and J shed 6 bases, with 3 bases lying between them. The CDR3 DNA sequence: TGTGCCAGCAGTGAGTTTAATTCACCCCTCCACTTT. Protein: CASSEFNSPLHF. The full variable domain, in which reference TRBV25-1 and TRBJ1-6 provide the parts outside the CDR3, is EADIYQTPRYLVIGTGKKITLECSQTMGHDKMYWYQQDPGMELHLIHYSYGVNSTEKGDLSSESTVSRIRTEHFPLTLESARPSHTSQYLCASSEFNSPLHFGNGTRLTVT.

The chain couples TRBV5-1 to TRBJ1-1; TRBD1 agrees at 7 bases. Germline V gives CDR1 SGHRS, CDR2 YFSETQ. With 5 bases clipped from V and 1 base from J, the junction kept 2 bases outside the gene matches. The CDR3 spans 13 residues. CDR3 loop: CASRRGRNTEAFF. In DNA form, the CDR3 reads TGCGCCAGCAGGAGGGGGCGGAACACTGAAGCTTTCTTT.

The genes are TRBV7-2 and TRBJ1-2; D gene unclear. Trimming removed 1 base at V and 1 base at J, with 4 bases between. The germline CDR1 and CDR2 sequences are SGHTA and FQGNSA. The CDR3 contains 13 residues. The CDR3 DNA follows: TGTGCCAGCAGCTTAGAATTTAACTATGGCTACACCTTC. Its translation is CASSLEFNYGYTF.

This chain joins TRBV27 and TRBJ2-7; TRBD2 agrees at 15 bases. The V gene end was trimmed by 5 bases and the J gene end by 3 bases; junction bases not matched to a gene: 5. In germline, CDR1 is MNHEY, CDR2 SMNVEV (reference sequence). This CDR3 comprises 16 residues. The CDR3: CASSQGLAGGFYEQYF. CDR3 bases: TGTGCCAGCAGTCAGGGACTAGCGGGAGGTTTCTACGAGCAGTACTTC.

This chain links TRBV6-2 or TRBV6-3 with TRBJ1-1; TRBD1 is a possible D gene (6 bases). The ends were cut back, 4 bases at V and 4 bases at J, with 16 bases in the middle. Germline-derived CDR1 and CDR2 are MNHEY and SVGEGT. The length of the CDR3 is 15 residues. The CDR3 loop is CASSSPPGVGTEAFF. CDR3 coding DNA: TGTGCCAGCAGTTCCCCCCCAGGGGTCGGCACTGAAGCTTTCTTT.

The CDR3 DNA reads as TGTGCCAGTACCGGGACAGTAACTTCTGGAAACACCATATATTTT. Protein sequence: CASTGTVTSGNTIYF. This rearrangement joins TRBV19 to TRBJ1-3; TRBD1 matches 7 bases. The CDR3 totals 15 residues. Unmatched junction bases numbered 7, after V lost 7 bases and J lost 1 base. CDR1 LNHDA and CDR2 SQIVND come from the germline V gene (reference sequence).

The chain carries TRBV29-1 and TRBJ1-6, with D unclear. The length of the CDR3 is 11 residues. Trimming stripped 7 bases from V and 5 bases from J, with 6 bases between. Germline lookup yields CDR1 SQVTM and CDR2 ANQGSEA. CDR3 in amino acids: CSAGDNSPLHF. Written as DNA, the CDR3 is TGCAGCGCTGGGGATAATTCACCCCTCCACTTT.

This clone is a singleton in its sample. The chain is built from TRBV27 and TRBJ1-5; TRBD1 matches at 7 bases. Unmatched junction bases numbered 10, after V lost 5 bases and J lost 3 bases. CDR1 and CDR2 from the germline V gene are MNHEY and SMNVEV (reference sequence). This CDR3 comprises 16 residues. The CDR3 DNA sequence: TGTGCCAGCAGTCTGGCCTCCGGGACAGCCAATCAGCCCCAGCATTTT. Protein: CASSLASGTANQPQHF.

The V call is TRBV19, the J call TRBJ1-1, with D tentatively TRBD1 (5 bases). The CDR3 runs 15 residues. CDR1 is LNHDA, CDR2 SQIVND, per germline (reference sequence). With 7 bases removed from V and 1 base from J, the gap between germline ends came to 16 bases. CDR3 sequence: CASTQLGVENTEAFF. The CDR3 DNA reads as TGTGCCAGTACGCAACTGGGGGTTGAGAACACTGAAGCTTTCTTT.

The V call is TRBV4-2, the J call TRBJ1-6; 8 bases match TRBD1. The V gene's germline CDR1 is LGHNA and CDR2 YNFKEQ. V lost 1 base and J lost 0; bases outside the gene matches: 5. CDR3 length: 18 amino acids. CDR3 sequence reads: CASSQVNRGSSYNSPLHF. The CDR3 DNA reads TGTGCCAGCAGCCAAGTTAACAGGGGGAGCTCCTATAATTCACCCCTCCACTTT.

The rearrangement links TRBV14 to TRBJ1-2; 9 bases are shared with TRBD1. This CDR3 comprises 15 residues. Germline V gene sequence: CDR1 SGHDN, CDR2 FVKESK. The V gene end was trimmed by 2 bases and the J gene end by 7 bases; junction bases not matched to a gene: 8. For the CDR3, the DNA is TGTGCCAGCAGCCAACGGACAGGGGCAGGTTCTGGCTACACCTTC. Translated: CASSQRTGAGSGYTF. Based on the CDR3 plus reference TRBV14 and TRBJ1-2, the full variable domain is EAGVTQFPSHSVIEKGQTVTLRCDPISGHDNLYWYRRVMGKEIKFLLHFVKESKQDESGMPNNRFLAERTGGTYSTLKVQPAELEDSGVYFCASSQRTGAGSGYTFGSGTRLTVV.

The J gene is TRBJ1-2, the V gene TRBV7-9; TRBD1 matches 8 bases. Germline V gene lookup returns CDR1 SEHNR and CDR2 FQNEAQ (reference sequence). V was pared by 5 bases and J by 4 bases, with 12 bases of the junction left unmatched. CDR3 length equals 16 residues. This chain's CDR3 is CASSLGGQEGAYGYTF. CDR3 bases: TGTGCCAGCAGCCTAGGGGGACAGGAAGGGGCCTATGGCTACACCTTC.

The J gene is TRBJ1-2, the V gene TRBV29-1, with 9 bases aligning to TRBD1. The germline V gene encodes CDR1 SQVTM and CDR2 ANQGSEA. Losses at the gene ends were 6 bases for V and 4 bases for J; bases not matched to a gene: 9. There are 14 residues in the CDR3. CDR3 sequence (DNA): TGCAGCGTGGCCGACAGGGGGGGAATCTATGGCTACACCTTC. Protein: CSVADRGGIYGYTF.

As concerns this clone: At one of its ends the junction is not consistent with the germline gene, which may arise from a read error. The sample has other DNA sequences that encode this CDR3 too. The chain employs TRBV5-1 and TRBJ2-2; TRBD1 aligns across 8 bases. CDR1 SGHRS and CDR2 YFSETQ come from the germline V gene. The CDR3 loop spans 15 amino acids. In nucleotides, the CDR3 is TGCGCCAGCAGCTCTAGGACAGGGAACACCGGAGAGCTGTTTTTT. It yields the protein CASSSRTGNTGELFF.

A single count supports this clone. The J gene is TRBJ1-1, the V gene TRBV28; TRBD1 matches 10 bases. Germline values: CDR1 MDHEN, CDR2 SYDVKM. J was trimmed by 6 bases and V by 10 bases; bases with no gene match: 11. The CDR3 length is 14 residues. The CDR3 region is CATDLGTGAAEAFF. The CDR3 DNA is TGTGCCACCGATTTAGGGACAGGGGCCGCTGAAGCTTTCTTT.